These 6 T cell receptor beta chains originate from one sample sequenced in a study of CD8 T cells in Susac syndrome. The RNA input was 0.5 to 1 ug, and it was reverse transcribed with random hexamers. Each CDR3 protein gets one entry after TCRdb re-called the immunoSEQ multiplex PCR reads with MiXCR. The sample includes 110,000 to 150,000 distinct CDR3 sequences, 90% to 97% seen only once; the top ten take 0.084%. The sample consisted of CD4+ T cells from PBMCs. The receptors stem from a human donor with Susac syndrome.

The CDR3 DNA reads TGTGCCAGCAGCCATCAACGGGGCACTGAAGCTTTCTTT. It yields the protein CASSHQRGTEAFF. This chain links TRBV3-1 with TRBJ1-1, with D unresolved. The CDR3 consists of 13 residues. Germline lookup yields CDR1 LGHDT and CDR2 YNNKEL (reference sequence). Trimming took 3 bases from V and 4 from J, leaving 9 bases between them.

The DNA for the CDR3 is TGTGCCAGCAGCTTAAATAGGGAAGATACGCAGTATTTT. Its translation is CASSLNREDTQYF. The chain recombines TRBV7-3 with TRBJ2-3; unclear D gene. Germline CDR1 is SGHTA and CDR2 is FQGTGA. V was clipped by 1 base and J by 5 bases, with 7 bases between them. CDR3 length: 13 amino acids.

This sequence joins TRBV5-1 and TRBJ2-5, with D unclear. The CDR3 is 13 residues long. The germline CDR1 and CDR2 sequences are SGHRS and YFSETQ. Trimming shortened V by 1 base and J by 3 bases, and 7 bases separated the two germline ends. This CDR3 is CASSLSVEETQYF. The DNA of the CDR3 is TGCGCCAGCAGCTTGTCCGTAGAAGAGACCCAGTACTTC.

J is TRBJ1-5 and V is TRBV20-1, with D possibly matching TRBD1 (6 bases). V was trimmed by 2 bases and J by 3 bases, leaving 11 bases between them. The CDR3 is 14 amino acids. From germline, CDR1 is DFQATT and CDR2 SNEGSKA (reference sequence). The CDR3 spells CSARTTGHNQPQHF. In DNA form, the CDR3 reads TGCAGTGCTAGAACGACAGGCCACAATCAGCCCCAGCATTTT.

This sequence joins TRBV5-4 and TRBJ2-5; a possible D gene is TRBD2 (6 bases). V lost 4 bases to trimming and J lost 5 bases, with 15 bases between them. This CDR3 comprises 14 residues. Germline lookup yields CDR1 SGHNT and CDR2 YYREEE (reference sequence). CDR3 in amino acids: CASSPGLPQETQYF. DNA of the CDR3: TGTGCCAGCAGCCCGGGACTGCCACAGGAGACCCAGTACTTC.

The chain links TRBV11-2 to TRBJ2-1; TRBD2 aligns across 13 bases. V shed 4 bases and J 7 bases; nucleotides not matched to a gene: 4. There are 15 residues in the CDR3. CDR1 and CDR2 from the germline V gene are SGHAT and FQNNGV. The CDR3 nucleotides are TGTGCCAGCAGCTCACTGGGACTAGCGGGAAATGAGCAGTTCTTC. This codes for CASSSLGLAGNEQFF.